These T cell receptor beta chains were read from a single sample in a study of cytomegalovirus exposure and HLA in healthy donors. Only in-frame clones appear in the TCRdb table, and some are missing; sequencing was by immunoSEQ multiplex PCR. Of 150,000 to 200,000 clones in the sample, around 77% were seen once. Sample: PBMCs. Receptors originate from a young woman in good health and CMV-seronegative. The CDR3 runs from the conserved cysteine through the conserved F or W. Each record gives: V gene, CDR3 length, J gene, CDR3 protein.

v_gene: TRBV5-1; len: 14; j_gene: TRBJ2-7; CDR3aa: CASSLAQAALEQYF
v_gene: TRBV7-3; len: 16; j_gene: TRBJ2-1; CDR3aa: CASSLLGGGLTNEQFF
v_gene: TRBV7-3; len: 13; j_gene: TRBJ1-2; CDR3aa: CASSFRPNYGYTF
v_gene: TRBV29-1; len: 14; j_gene: TRBJ1-3; CDR3aa: CSVYRGGSGNTIYF
v_gene: TRBV27; len: 16; j_gene: TRBJ1-2; CDR3aa: CASSPGQGWRYGGYTF
v_gene: TRBV4-3; len: 15; j_gene: TRBJ1-6; CDR3aa: CASSQDKGQGSPLHF
v_gene: TRBV19; len: 13; j_gene: TRBJ1-1; CDR3aa: CASSIQGSTEAFF
v_gene: TRBV5-6; len: 13; j_gene: .; CDR3aa: CASSSDIIYEQYF
v_gene: TRBV7-6; len: 13; j_gene: TRBJ2-7; CDR3aa: CASSFLQGSEQYF
v_gene: TRBV7-9; len: 12; j_gene: TRBJ2-5; CDR3aa: CASSFPVETQYF
v_gene: TRBV5-4; len: 14; j_gene: TRBJ2-7; CDR3aa: CASTLGRGGFEQYF
v_gene: TRBV19; len: 10; j_gene: TRBJ2-5; CDR3aa: CATRGETQYF
v_gene: TRBV7-8; len: 11; j_gene: TRBJ1-4; CDR3aa: CASSAGTLLFF
v_gene: TRBV5-1; len: 13; j_gene: TRBJ1-1; CDR3aa: CASSLEQVSEAFF
v_gene: TRBV12-5; len: 15; j_gene: TRBJ2-5; CDR3aa: CASGSGLAGGQTQYF
v_gene: TRBV6-1; len: 15; j_gene: TRBJ1-2; CDR3aa: CASSEGIVGDYGYTF
v_gene: TRBV9; len: 14; j_gene: TRBJ1-1; CDR3aa: CASSVVGGNTEAFF
v_gene: TRBV9; len: 14; j_gene: TRBJ2-5; CDR3aa: CASSVGSRGETQYF
v_gene: TRBV7-7; len: 14; j_gene: TRBJ2-2; CDR3aa: CASSLNGGAGELFF
v_gene: TRBV27; len: 16; j_gene: TRBJ1-5; CDR3aa: CASSFDRPNSNQPQHF
v_gene: TRBV25-1; len: 13; j_gene: TRBJ2-7; CDR3aa: CASSVTGGYEQYF
v_gene: TRBV12-5; len: 17; j_gene: TRBJ2-1; CDR3aa: CASGLSTGTGLNNEQFF
v_gene: TRBV6-6; len: 15; j_gene: TRBJ2-1; CDR3aa: CASSYSLSAYNEQFF